Presented here are 5 T cell receptor beta chains from one specimen sequenced in a study of graft-versus-host responses after intestinal transplantation. These receptors' targets are unknown. This table comes from immunoSEQ multiplex PCR, and its TCRdb copy is limited to in-frame clones, with some not included. This sample carries some 86,000 clones, about nine tenths of them seen once, and the ten largest clones take more than 0.075%. The starting material was unstimulated CD4+ T cells sorted from spleen or lymph node cells, obtained before intestinal transplant. The receptors were sampled from a human donor who received an intestinal transplant.

The chain couples TRBV15 to TRBJ2-7; 8 nucleotides agree with TRBD1. In germline, CDR1 is LNHNV, CDR2 YYDKDF (reference sequence). The CDR3 covers 15 residues. Trimming took 0 bases from V and 0 from J; bases not matched to a gene: 1. CDR3 DNA: TGTGCCACCAGCAGAGATCAGGGGGCCTCCTACGAGCAGTACTTC. This gives the protein CATSRDQGASYEQYF.

The chain recombines TRBV19 with TRBJ2-3, with 14 bases identical to TRBD2. Germline V gene sequence: CDR1 LNHDA, CDR2 SQIVND (reference sequence). The junction had 0 bases not matched to a gene; V was cut back by 3 bases and J by 1 base. This CDR3 spans 16 amino acids. CDR3 in amino acids: CASSMGLAGGTDTQYF. DNA for the CDR3: TGTGCCAGTAGTATGGGACTAGCGGGGGGCACAGATACGCAGTATTTT.

This clone was found once. This chain joins TRBV7-8 and TRBJ1-2; D not resolved. Trimming stripped 5 bases from V and 4 bases from J, with 23 bases between. CDR3 length: 17 amino acids. The germline V gene encodes CDR1 SGHVS and CDR2 FQNEAQ. This chain's CDR3 is CASSQYSGGSGVYGYTF. For the CDR3, the DNA is TGTGCCAGCAGCCAGTATAGCGGAGGGAGTGGGGTCTATGGCTACACCTTC. Using reference TRBV7-8 and TRBJ1-2 for the parts outside the CDR3, the full variable domain is GAGVSQSPRYKVAKRGQDVALRCDPISGHVSLFWYQQALGQGPEFLTYFQNEAQLDKSGLPSDRFFAERPEGSVSTLKIQRTQQEDSAVYLCASSQYSGGSGVYGYTFGSGTRLTVV.

The chain has TRBV15 and TRBJ1-1, with D possibly TRBD1 on 5 matching bases. Deletions cut 0 bases from V and 0 bases from J, with 5 bases between. Germline V gene sequence: CDR1 LNHNV, CDR2 YYDKDF (reference sequence). The CDR3 is 14 amino acids. CDR3 DNA: TGTGCCACCAGCAGAGACAGGGTGAACACTGAAGCTTTCTTT. Its translation is CATSRDRVNTEAFF.

This chain joins TRBV19 and TRBJ2-5, with 7 bases matching TRBD2. The V segment lost 4 bases and the J segment 2 bases; nucleotides outside the gene matches: 4. This CDR3 comprises 14 residues. Germline CDR1 LNHDA, CDR2 SQIVND (reference sequence). CDR3: CASSRGTTQETQYF. The CDR3 DNA sequence: TGTGCCAGTAGTAGAGGGACTACTCAAGAGACCCAGTACTTC.